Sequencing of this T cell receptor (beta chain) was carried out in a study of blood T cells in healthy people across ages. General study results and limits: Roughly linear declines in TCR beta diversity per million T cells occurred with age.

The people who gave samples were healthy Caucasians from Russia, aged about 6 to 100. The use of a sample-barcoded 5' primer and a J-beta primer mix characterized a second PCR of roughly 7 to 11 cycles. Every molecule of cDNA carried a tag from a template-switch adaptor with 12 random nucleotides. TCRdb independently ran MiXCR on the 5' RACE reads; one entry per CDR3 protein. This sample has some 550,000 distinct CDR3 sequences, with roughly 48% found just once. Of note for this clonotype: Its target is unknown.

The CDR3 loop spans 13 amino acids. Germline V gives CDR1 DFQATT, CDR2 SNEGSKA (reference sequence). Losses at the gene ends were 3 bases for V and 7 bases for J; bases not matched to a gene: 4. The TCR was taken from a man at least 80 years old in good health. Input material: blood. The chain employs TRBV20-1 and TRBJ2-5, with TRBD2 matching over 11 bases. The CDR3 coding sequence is TGCAGTGCTAGTAGCGGGGGGGCGGGGACCCAGTACTTC. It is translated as CSASSGGAGTQYF.